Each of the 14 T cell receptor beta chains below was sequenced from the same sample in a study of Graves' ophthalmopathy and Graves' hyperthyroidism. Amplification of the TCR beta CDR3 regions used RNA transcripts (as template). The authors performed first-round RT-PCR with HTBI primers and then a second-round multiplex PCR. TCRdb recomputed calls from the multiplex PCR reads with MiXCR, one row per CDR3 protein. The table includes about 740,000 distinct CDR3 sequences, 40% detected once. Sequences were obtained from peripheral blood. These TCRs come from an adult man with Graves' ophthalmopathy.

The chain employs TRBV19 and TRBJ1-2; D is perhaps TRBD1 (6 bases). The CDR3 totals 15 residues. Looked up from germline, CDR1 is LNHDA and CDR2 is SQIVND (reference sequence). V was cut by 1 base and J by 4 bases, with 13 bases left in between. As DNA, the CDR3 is TGTGCCAGTAGTATAGGGGGGACACCTTTCTATGGCTACACCTTC. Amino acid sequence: CASSIGGTPFYGYTF.

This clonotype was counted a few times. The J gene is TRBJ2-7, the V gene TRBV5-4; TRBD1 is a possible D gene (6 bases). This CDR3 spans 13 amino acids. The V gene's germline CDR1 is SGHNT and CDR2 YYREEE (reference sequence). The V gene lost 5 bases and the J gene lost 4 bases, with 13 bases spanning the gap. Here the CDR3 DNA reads TGTGCCAGCAGTAAGGGGGTATCTTACGAGCAGTACTTC. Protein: CASSKGVSYEQYF.

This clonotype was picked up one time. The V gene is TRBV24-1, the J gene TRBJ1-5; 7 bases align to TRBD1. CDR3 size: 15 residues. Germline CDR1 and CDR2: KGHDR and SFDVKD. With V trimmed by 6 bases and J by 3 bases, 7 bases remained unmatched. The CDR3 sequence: CATSWEGTDNQPQHF. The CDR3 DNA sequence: TGTGCCACCAGTTGGGAAGGGACAGACAATCAGCCCCAGCATTTT.

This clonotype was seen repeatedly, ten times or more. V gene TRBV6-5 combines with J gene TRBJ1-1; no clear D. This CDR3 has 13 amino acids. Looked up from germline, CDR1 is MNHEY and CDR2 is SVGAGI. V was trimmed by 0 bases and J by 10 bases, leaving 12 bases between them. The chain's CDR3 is CASSYSLSLPAFF. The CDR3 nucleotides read TGTGCCAGCAGTTACTCGTTGTCCTTGCCAGCTTTCTTT.

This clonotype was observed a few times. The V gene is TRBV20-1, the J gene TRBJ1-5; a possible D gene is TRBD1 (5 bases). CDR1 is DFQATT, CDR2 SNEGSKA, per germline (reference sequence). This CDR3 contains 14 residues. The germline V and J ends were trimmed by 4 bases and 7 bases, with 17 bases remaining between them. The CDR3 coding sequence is TGCAGTGCTACCGGGCCCGGGGGTAACCAGCCCCAGCATTTT. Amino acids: CSATGPGGNQPQHF.

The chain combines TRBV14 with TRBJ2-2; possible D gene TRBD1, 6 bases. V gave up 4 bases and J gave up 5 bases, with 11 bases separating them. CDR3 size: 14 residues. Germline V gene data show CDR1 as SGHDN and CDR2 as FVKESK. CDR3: CASSPDSLTGELFF. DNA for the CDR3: TGTGCCAGCAGCCCGGACAGCCTTACCGGGGAGCTGTTTTTT. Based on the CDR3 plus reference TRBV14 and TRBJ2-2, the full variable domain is EAGVTQFPSHSVIEKGQTVTLRCDPISGHDNLYWYRRVMGKEIKFLLHFVKESKQDESGMPNNRFLAERTGGTYSTLKVQPAELEDSGVYFCASSPDSLTGELFFGEGSRLTVL.

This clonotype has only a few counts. CDR3 nucleotide sequence: TGTGCCAGCAGTTTAGCCCTAACGCCGAATGGGGGCATACAAGAGACCCAGTACTTC. Translated, it gives CASSLALTPNGGIQETQYF. The rearrangement joins TRBV12-3 or TRBV12-4 to TRBJ2-5, with a weak D call TRBD1 (6 bases). Between the trimmed V and J ends, which lost 0 bases and 2 bases, there was a span of 22 bases. The CDR3 runs to 19 residues.

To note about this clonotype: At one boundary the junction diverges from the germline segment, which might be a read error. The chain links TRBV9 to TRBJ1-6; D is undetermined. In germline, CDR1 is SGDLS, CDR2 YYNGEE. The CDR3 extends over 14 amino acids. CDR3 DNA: TGCGCCAGCAGCCAAGATCAGAGGGATTCACCCCTCCACTTT. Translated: CASSQDQRDSPLHF.

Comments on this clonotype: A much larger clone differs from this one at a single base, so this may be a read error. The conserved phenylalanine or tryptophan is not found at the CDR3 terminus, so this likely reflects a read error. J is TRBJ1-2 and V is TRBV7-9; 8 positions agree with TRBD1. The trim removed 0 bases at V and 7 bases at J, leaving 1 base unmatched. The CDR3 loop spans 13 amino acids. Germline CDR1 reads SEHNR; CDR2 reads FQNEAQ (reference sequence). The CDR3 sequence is CASSLATGGGYTL. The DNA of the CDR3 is TGTGCCAGCAGCTTAGCTACAGGGGGTGGCTACACCCTC.

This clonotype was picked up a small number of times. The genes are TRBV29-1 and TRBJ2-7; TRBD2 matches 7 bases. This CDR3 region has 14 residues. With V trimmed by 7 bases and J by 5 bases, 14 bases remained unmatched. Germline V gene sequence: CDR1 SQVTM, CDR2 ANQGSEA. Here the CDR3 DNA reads TGCAGCGCCCGGGAGGCCCCCGGTCCCAACGAGCAGTACTTC. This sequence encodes CSAREAPGPNEQYF.

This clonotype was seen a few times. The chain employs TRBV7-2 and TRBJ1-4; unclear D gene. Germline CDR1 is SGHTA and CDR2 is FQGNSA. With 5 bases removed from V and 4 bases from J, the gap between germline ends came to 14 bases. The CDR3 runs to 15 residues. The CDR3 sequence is CASSPGRNRNEKLFF. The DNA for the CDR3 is TGTGCCAGCAGCCCTGGACGGAACCGTAATGAAAAACTGTTTTTT.

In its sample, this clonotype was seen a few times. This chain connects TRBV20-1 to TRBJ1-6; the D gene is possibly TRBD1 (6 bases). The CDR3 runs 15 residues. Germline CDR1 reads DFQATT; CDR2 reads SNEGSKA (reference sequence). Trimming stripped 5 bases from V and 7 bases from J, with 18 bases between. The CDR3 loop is CSAHRVGVGNSPLHF. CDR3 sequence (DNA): TGCAGTGCTCACAGGGTTGGTGTCGGGAATTCACCCCTCCACTTT.

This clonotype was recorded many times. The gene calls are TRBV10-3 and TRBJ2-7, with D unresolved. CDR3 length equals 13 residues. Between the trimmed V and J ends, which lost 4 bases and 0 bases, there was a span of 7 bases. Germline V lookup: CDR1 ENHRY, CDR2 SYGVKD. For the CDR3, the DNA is TGTGCCATCAGTGGGTCCATCTCCTACGAGCAGTACTTC. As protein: CAISGSISYEQYF.

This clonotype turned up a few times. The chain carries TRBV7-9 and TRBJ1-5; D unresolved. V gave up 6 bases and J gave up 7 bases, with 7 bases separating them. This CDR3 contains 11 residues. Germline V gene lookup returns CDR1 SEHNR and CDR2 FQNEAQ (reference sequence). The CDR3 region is CASSERQPQHF. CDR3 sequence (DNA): TGTGCCAGCAGTGAACGGCAGCCCCAGCATTTT.